This TCR beta chain is drawn from a study of blood T cell repertoires in COVID-19. Study overall: The analysed material was cDNA or gDNA that came from T cells, B-cell-depleted T cells, or PBMCs.

The CDR3 has 14 residues. Germline CDR1 reads SNHLY; CDR2 reads FYNNEI. V was shortened by 1 base and J by 8 bases, with 14 bases between the two germline ends. In the original processing: It was from reference gene primer amplification that nucleated cell counts were estimated. Clones were read by immunoSEQ multiplex PCR, and TCRdb kept only the in-frame ones, dropping some. V, J and clone size were drawn from that table, and D and trimming were deduced from the DNA. The table has 95,000 to 110,000 clones, roughly 84% seen once. V and J are TRBV2 and TRBJ1-2; tentatively, D is TRBD1 (5 bases). The material sequenced was peripheral blood. The source of this sequence is a human donor in a cohort sampled during active COVID-19. The CDR3 sequence is CASSEEAQGRGYTF. The DNA for the CDR3 is TGTGCCAGCAGTGAAGAAGCCCAGGGCCGAGGCTACACCTTC. The variable domain in full, with the rest retrieved from reference TRBV2 and TRBJ1-2, is EPEVTQTPSHQVTQMGQEVILRCVPISNHLYFYWYRQILGQKVEFLVSFYNNEISEKSEIFDDQFSVERPDGSNFTLKIRSTKLEDSAMYFCASSEEAQGRGYTFGSGTRLTVV.